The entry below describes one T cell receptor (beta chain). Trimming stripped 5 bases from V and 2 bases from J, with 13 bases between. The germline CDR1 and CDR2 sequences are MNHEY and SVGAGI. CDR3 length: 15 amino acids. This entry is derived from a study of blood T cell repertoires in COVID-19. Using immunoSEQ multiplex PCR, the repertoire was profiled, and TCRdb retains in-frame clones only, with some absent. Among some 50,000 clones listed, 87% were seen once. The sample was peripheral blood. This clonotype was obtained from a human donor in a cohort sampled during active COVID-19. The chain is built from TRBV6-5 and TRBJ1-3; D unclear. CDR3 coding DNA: TGTGCCAGCAGTAGTGGATCTGGGCCTGGAAACACCATATATTTT. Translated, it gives CASSSGSGPGNTIYF.